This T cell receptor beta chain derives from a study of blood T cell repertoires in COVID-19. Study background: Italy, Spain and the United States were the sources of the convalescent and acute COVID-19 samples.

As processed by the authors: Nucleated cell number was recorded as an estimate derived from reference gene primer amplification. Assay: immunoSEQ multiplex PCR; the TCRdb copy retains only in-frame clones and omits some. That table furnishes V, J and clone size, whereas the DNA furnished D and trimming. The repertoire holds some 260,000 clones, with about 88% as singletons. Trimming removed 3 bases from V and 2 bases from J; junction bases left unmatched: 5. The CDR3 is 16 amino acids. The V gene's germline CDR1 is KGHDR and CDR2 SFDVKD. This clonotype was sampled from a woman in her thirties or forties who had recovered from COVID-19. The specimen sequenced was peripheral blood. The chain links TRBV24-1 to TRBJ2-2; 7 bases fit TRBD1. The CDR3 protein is CATSDPTGTNTGELFF. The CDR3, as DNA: TGTGCCACCAGTGATCCGACAGGGACAAACACCGGGGAGCTGTTTTTT.